A single sample gave rise to the 21 T cell receptor beta chains below, sequenced in a study of T cell clusters in autoimmune cytopenias. Multiplex touch-down PCR amplified TRB using TRB-A and TRB-B pools in one tube. TCRdb reanalyzed the multiplex PCR reads and collapses them to one entry per CDR3 protein, without DNA. This sample's table has over a thousand distinct CDR3 sequences. TRB was amplified from roughly 250 ng of peripheral blood genomic DNA per sample. What was sequenced was peripheral blood. Source of these receptors: a human donor with an autoimmune cytopenia or autoimmune hepatitis (not recorded which).

This clonotype shows up as medium-sized by frequency. The chain is built from TRBV5-6 and TRBJ2-1. Germline values: CDR1 SGHDT, CDR2 YYEEEE. This CDR3 has 15 residues. This CDR3 reads CASSRDVSSYNEQFF.

This clonotype shows up as large (0.1 to 1%) by frequency. The chain is built from TRBV30 and TRBJ2-1; the TCRdb call, TRBD1, lacks DNA for checking. This CDR3 spans 16 amino acids. Germline loops: CDR1 GTSNPN, CDR2 SVGIG (reference sequence). The CDR3: CAWSDRGGHSYNEQFF.

Judged by frequency, this clonotype is large (0.1 to 1%). The rearrangement joins TRBV5-4 to TRBJ1-2; absent DNA, TCRdb's TRBD1 call cannot be checked. Germline V lookup: CDR1 SGHNT, CDR2 YYREEE (reference sequence). The CDR3 is made up of 14 amino acids. CDR3 protein: CASSLPGTDYGYTF.

This clonotype is labeled medium-sized based on frequency. This chain uses TRBV12-3 or TRBV12-4 with TRBJ2-2; TCRdb's D call, TRBD1, is unchecked because there is no DNA. This CDR3 comprises 14 residues. This chain's CDR3 is CASRGQGGAGELFF.

Frequency places this clonotype as medium-sized. The chain recombines TRBV20-1 with TRBJ1-5. The CDR3 extends over 16 amino acids. CDR1 and CDR2 from the germline V gene are DFQATT and SNEGSKA (reference sequence). The CDR3: CSAREGGGFSNQPQHF.

Judged by frequency, this clonotype is medium-sized. The J gene is TRBJ1-4, the V gene TRBV29-1; there is no DNA to check the TCRdb D call of TRBD1. Germline-derived CDR1 and CDR2 are SQVTM and ANQGSEA. The CDR3 totals 11 residues. The CDR3 sequence is CSVYSPLNSFF.

In terms of frequency, this clonotype is large (0.1 to 1%). The J gene is TRBJ2-2, the V gene TRBV19; TCRdb reports TRBD1, a call that lacks DNA to check it against. The CDR3 runs 14 residues. Germline CDR1 and CDR2: LNHDA and SQIVND (reference sequence). The CDR3 spells CASSIGTGATELFF.

This clonotype is deemed medium-sized (0.01 to 0.1%) by its frequency. The V call is TRBV19, the J call TRBJ1-3; as DNA is missing, the TRBD1 call by TCRdb cannot be tested. Germline V gene lookup returns CDR1 LNHDA and CDR2 SQIVND (reference sequence). This CDR3 has 16 amino acids. The CDR3: CASRIGTHEFGNTIYF.

CDR3 residues: CASSLTGDRAFF. The chain employs TRBV6-5 and TRBJ1-1; TCRdb designates TRBD1, a call that cannot be tested without DNA. The CDR3 length is 12 residues. Germline CDR1 MNHEY, CDR2 SVGAGI.

The CDR3 spells CSVETGNNSPLHF. The V gene is TRBV29-1, the J gene TRBJ1-6; the TCRdb D gene call, TRBD1, has no DNA to confirm it. CDR3 length: 13 residues. CDR1 and CDR2 from the germline V gene are SQVTM and ANQGSEA.

Judged by frequency, this clonotype is large (0.1 to 1%). The chain combines TRBV19 with TRBJ1-2; TCRdb's D call, TRBD1, is unchecked because there is no DNA. This CDR3 has 14 residues. Germline CDR1 reads LNHDA; CDR2 reads SQIVND (reference sequence). The CDR3 here is CASSSQGVLDGYTF.

This clonotype ranks as large in terms of frequency. The chain has TRBV6-2 or TRBV6-3 and TRBJ1-5; TCRdb's D call, TRBD1, is unchecked because there is no DNA. The CDR3 runs to 15 residues. Germline CDR1 MNHEY, CDR2 SVGEGT. CDR3 sequence: CASSRDRGPNQPQHF.

The rearrangement links TRBV20-1 to TRBJ1-5; TCRdb reports TRBD1, a call that lacks DNA to check it against. The germline gives CDR1 DFQATT, CDR2 SNEGSKA (reference sequence). The CDR3 has 15 residues. The CDR3 sequence: CSATGGVQGSQPQHF.

In terms of frequency, this clonotype is large. This chain connects TRBV19 to TRBJ1-2; there is no DNA to check the TCRdb D call of TRBD1. Germline CDR1 LNHDA, CDR2 SQIVND (reference sequence). The CDR3 has 15 amino acids. CDR3 in amino acids: CASTEQLGVNYGYTF.

The chain uses TRBV7-2 and TRBJ2-1; there is no DNA to check the TCRdb D call of TRBD2. CDR1 and CDR2 (germline): SGHTA, FQGNSA. The CDR3 sequence is 13 residues long. CDR3 sequence: CASSLGLAETQYF.

The rearrangement uses TRBV12-3 or TRBV12-4 and TRBJ2-1; TCRdb's D call of TRBD2 is untestable without DNA. This CDR3 spans 15 amino acids. This chain's CDR3 is CASGVASGGGNEQFF.

According to its frequency, this clonotype is medium-sized. This chain connects TRBV20-1 to TRBJ2-1; TCRdb gives TRBD2 as the D gene, but with no DNA this cannot be confirmed. Germline loops: CDR1 DFQATT, CDR2 SNEGSKA (reference sequence). There are 13 residues in the CDR3. The chain's CDR3 is CSASVSGYNEQFF.

Measured by frequency, this clonotype is large (0.1 to 1%). The chain employs TRBV6-6 and TRBJ2-5; the TCRdb call, TRBD2, lacks DNA for checking. Germline V gene lookup returns CDR1 MNHNY and CDR2 SVGAGI (reference sequence). The CDR3 contains 13 residues. CDR3: CASSIGLAETQYF.

Considering frequency, this clonotype is medium-sized. The gene calls are TRBV7-9 and TRBJ2-5; TCRdb picks TRBD1, but there is no DNA to check that call. Per germline, CDR1 SEHNR and CDR2 FQNEAQ (reference sequence). This CDR3 has 12 residues. CDR3 residues: CASSPQGETQYF.

V is TRBV6-5 and J is TRBJ2-3; TCRdb names TRBD1, which stays unverified in the absence of DNA. In germline, CDR1 is MNHEY, CDR2 SVGAGI. The CDR3 loop spans 16 amino acids. The CDR3 sequence: CASSDRPGPSTDTQYF.

The CDR3 region is CASSYTGTSGRNEQYF. The V call is TRBV6-5, the J call TRBJ2-7; the D call from TCRdb, TRBD2, cannot be confirmed without DNA. The CDR3 consists of 16 residues. CDR1 is MNHEY and CDR2 is SVGAGI in the germline V gene.